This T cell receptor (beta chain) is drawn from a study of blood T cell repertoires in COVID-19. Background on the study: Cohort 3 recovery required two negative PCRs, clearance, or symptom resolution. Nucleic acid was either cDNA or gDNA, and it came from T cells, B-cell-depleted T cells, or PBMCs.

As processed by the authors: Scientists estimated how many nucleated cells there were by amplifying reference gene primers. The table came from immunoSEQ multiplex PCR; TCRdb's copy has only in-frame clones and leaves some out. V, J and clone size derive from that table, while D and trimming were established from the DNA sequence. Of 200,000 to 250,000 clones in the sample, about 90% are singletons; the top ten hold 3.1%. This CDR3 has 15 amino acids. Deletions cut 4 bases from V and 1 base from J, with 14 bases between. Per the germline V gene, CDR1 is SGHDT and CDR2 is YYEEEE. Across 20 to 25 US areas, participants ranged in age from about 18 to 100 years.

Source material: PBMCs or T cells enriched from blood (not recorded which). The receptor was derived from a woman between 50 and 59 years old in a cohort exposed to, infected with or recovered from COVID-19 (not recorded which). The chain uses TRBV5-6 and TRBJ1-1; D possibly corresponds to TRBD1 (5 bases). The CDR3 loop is CASSQAGRRNTEAFF. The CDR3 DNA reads TGTGCCAGCAGCCAGGCGGGGCGGAGGAACACTGAAGCTTTCTTT.